The 26 T cell receptor beta chains below were found in one sample sequenced in a study of T cells in Graves' hyperthyroidism and ophthalmopathy. The investigators amplified TCR beta CDR3 regions from RNA transcripts. The HTBI primer set served for first-round RT-PCR of the TCR CDR3. TCRdb used MiXCR to reprocess the multiplex PCR reads, holding one entry per CDR3 protein. In the table there are 250,000 or so distinct CDR3 sequences, about 16% of which are singletons. The sequenced sample consisted of blood. These receptors all come from a woman aged 18-35 years with Graves' ophthalmopathy.

Many counts were recorded for this clonotype. The chain employs TRBV7-2 and TRBJ1-1, with D maybe TRBD1 (6 bases). CDR3 length: 14 residues. The V end was cut by 6 bases, the J end by 5 bases, with 16 bases between. From germline, CDR1 is SGHTA and CDR2 FQGNSA. The CDR3 DNA is TGTGCCAGCAGTCTTACTTTTAGGGGGACTGAAGCTTTCTTT. Its translation is CASSLTFRGTEAFF.

This clonotype was observed at least ten times. The chain is built from TRBV6-1 and TRBJ1-1; D not resolved. The CDR3 contains 13 residues. V was shortened by 8 bases and J by 0 bases, with 10 bases between the two germline ends. The V gene's germline CDR1 is MNHNS and CDR2 SASEGT. The CDR3 is CASYSGMNTEAFF. In DNA, the CDR3 is TGTGCCAGCTATTCAGGCATGAACACTGAAGCTTTCTTT.

In its sample, this clonotype was seen many times. The chain carries TRBV28 and TRBJ2-5, with TRBD2 as a possible D gene (5 bases). In germline, CDR1 is MDHEN, CDR2 SYDVKM. The V end lost 3 bases, the J end lost 5 bases, and 16 bases lay between the germline ends. CDR3 length: 15 residues. CDR3 sequence reads: CASSFPDSVVETQYF. The CDR3 DNA sequence: TGTGCCAGCAGTTTTCCGGACTCCGTCGTTGAGACCCAGTACTTC. Based on the CDR3 plus reference TRBV28 and TRBJ2-5, the full variable domain is DVKVTQSSRYLVKRTGEKVFLECVQDMDHENMFWYRQDPGLGLRLIYFSYDVKMKEKGDIPEGYSVSREKKERFSLILESASTNQTSMYLCASSFPDSVVETQYFGPGTRLLVL.

This clonotype was found a few times. The chain couples TRBV5-6 to TRBJ1-3; possibly TRBD1 for D (5 bases). Germline loops: CDR1 SGHDT, CDR2 YYEEEE. This CDR3 region has 15 residues. Trimming took off 0 bases at V and 4 bases at J, with 11 bases between the two ends. Here the CDR3 reads CASSLGGNSGNTIYF. The CDR3 bases are TGTGCCAGCAGCTTGGGGGGGAATTCAGGAAACACCATATATTTT.

This clonotype occurred many times. This chain joins TRBV6-1 and TRBJ1-6; the D is unclear. Germline values: CDR1 MNHNS, CDR2 SASEGT. V lost 5 bases and J lost 0, with 8 bases in between. There are 15 residues in the CDR3. The CDR3 DNA reads TGTGCCAGCAGTCTGGTCCGCTCCTATAATTCACCCCTCCACTTT. It yields the protein CASSLVRSYNSPLHF.

This clonotype was observed a few times. J is TRBJ2-1 and V is TRBV4-1; the D is unclear. This CDR3 contains 15 residues. Germline CDR1 and CDR2: MGHRA and YSYEKL. Trimming removed 1 base at V and 0 bases at J, with 7 bases between. CDR3 in DNA: TGCGCCAGCAGCCAAGTTGGAAACTCCTACAATGAGCAGTTCTTC. Protein sequence: CASSQVGNSYNEQFF.

Ten or more counts support this clonotype. The chain combines TRBV5-1 with TRBJ1-1; D gene uncertain. This CDR3 region has 13 residues. Trimming took off 4 bases at V and 1 base at J, with 8 bases between the two ends. Germline CDR1 and CDR2: SGHRS and YFSETQ. CDR3 loop: CASSNYRNTEAFF. For the CDR3, the DNA is TGCGCCAGCAGCAACTACAGGAACACTGAAGCTTTCTTT. Using reference TRBV5-1 and TRBJ1-1 for the parts outside the CDR3, the full variable domain is KAGVTQTPRYLIKTRGQQVTLSCSPISGHRSVSWYQQTPGQGLQFLFEYFSETQRNKGNFPGRFSGRQFSNSRSEMNVSTLELGDSALYLCASSNYRNTEAFFGQGTRLTVV.

This clonotype appeared many times. V gene TRBV2 combines with J gene TRBJ2-3, with D perhaps matching TRBD1 or TRBD2 (5 bases each). The CDR3 length is 13 residues. V was clipped by 6 bases and J by 0 bases, with 7 bases between them. The germline gives CDR1 SNHLY, CDR2 FYNNEI. As DNA, the CDR3 is TGTGCCAGCAGGAGGGACAGCACAGATACGCAGTATTTT. This sequence encodes CASRRDSTDTQYF. The full variable domain, in which reference TRBV2 and TRBJ2-3 provide the parts outside the CDR3, is EPEVTQTPSHQVTQMGQEVILRCVPISNHLYFYWYRQILGQKVEFLVSFYNNEISEKSEIFDDQFSVERPDGSNFTLKIRSTKLEDSAMYFCASRRDSTDTQYFGPGTRLTVL.

This clonotype came up many times. This chain connects TRBV11-2 to TRBJ1-2; perhaps TRBD1 as D (5 bases). The CDR3 totals 14 residues. Germline V CDR1 and CDR2: SGHAT, FQNNGV. V lost 1 base to trimming and J lost 8 bases, with 14 bases between them. The CDR3 region has the DNA TGTGCCAGCAGCTTAGGATGGGGCGGAGACGGCTACACCTTC. Translated, it gives CASSLGWGGDGYTF.

As for this clonotype: One end of the junction does not line up with germline, which may come from a read error. The rearrangement joins TRBV4-2 to TRBJ2-1; 8 nucleotides match TRBD2. CDR1 is LGHNA and CDR2 is YNFKEQ in the germline V gene. The length of the CDR3 is 16 residues. This CDR3 is CASSQDVAGGPNERFF. The CDR3 coding sequence is TGTGCCAGCAGCCAAGATGTTGCGGGAGGCCCCAATGAGCGGTTCTTC.

This clonotype was detected only a few times. The chain links TRBV2 to TRBJ2-2; TRBD2 matches at 10 bases. Germline V lookup: CDR1 SNHLY, CDR2 FYNNEI. Trimming cost V 8 bases and J 0 bases; bases outside gene matches: 6. This CDR3 is 16 amino acids long. The CDR3 coding sequence is TGTGCCAGCCTTAGCGGGGGGCGCGCGAACACCGGGGAGCTGTTTTTT. Amino acid sequence: CASLSGGRANTGELFF.

This clonotype was observed many times. V gene TRBV29-1 combines with J gene TRBJ2-7; the match to TRBD2 covers 8 bases. The length of the CDR3 is 13 residues. Germline CDR1 reads SQVTM; CDR2 reads ANQGSEA. V lost 6 bases to trimming and J lost 2 bases; unmatched junction nucleotides: 6. CDR3 sequence (DNA): TGCAGCGTAGCGGGAGATTTTGCCTACGAGCAGTACTTC. Protein sequence: CSVAGDFAYEQYF.

This clonotype was counted ten times or more. The DNA of the CDR3 is TGTGCCAGCAAAGTTAGTCTTAACGGGTGGCAGCGAGGCGCAGATACGCAGTATTTT. It encodes CASKVSLNGWQRGADTQYF. The chain couples TRBV2 to TRBJ2-3; D remains unclear. The CDR3 runs 19 residues. The V end lost 7 bases, the J end lost 4 bases, and 30 bases lay between the germline ends. Germline V gene lookup returns CDR1 SNHLY and CDR2 FYNNEI.

There are many counts of this clonotype. The rearrangement joins TRBV27 to TRBJ1-1; tentative D call: TRBD1 (6 bases). This CDR3 region has 14 residues. The V gene lost 3 bases and the J gene lost 5 bases, with 13 bases spanning the gap. The germline CDR1 and CDR2 sequences are MNHEY and SMNVEV (reference sequence). The CDR3 loop reads CASSLSGAATEAFF. In DNA form, the CDR3 reads TGTGCCAGCAGTTTGTCGGGGGCAGCGACTGAAGCTTTCTTT.

This clonotype has only a few counts. It may be a read error: a sequence one base away is much more abundant. The V gene is TRBV28, the J gene TRBJ1-4; tentatively, D is TRBD1 (6 bases). Germline assignment: CDR1 MDHEN and CDR2 SYDVKM. The CDR3 is 14 amino acids. The CDR3 loop reads CASSSTGANGKLFF. CDR3 DNA: TGTGCCAGCAGTTCGACAGGCGCTAATGGAAAACTGTTTTTT.

There are many counts of this clonotype. The chain recombines TRBV6-1 with TRBJ2-7; D unclear. V gave up 5 bases and J gave up 1 base, with 9 bases separating them. Germline V lookup: CDR1 MNHNS, CDR2 SASEGT. This CDR3 has 13 amino acids. The CDR3 DNA is TGTGCCAGCAGTTCGGCCGTTTCCTACGAGCAGTACTTC. Translation gives CASSSAVSYEQYF.

This clonotype was seen repeatedly, ten times or more. The chain joins TRBV20-1 to TRBJ1-5; a weak D match, TRBD1 (5 bases). The CDR3 runs to 16 residues. Germline V CDR1 and CDR2: DFQATT, SNEGSKA (reference sequence). The V gene lost 1 base and the J gene lost 2 bases, with 15 bases spanning the gap. Here the CDR3 DNA reads TGCAGTGCTAGAGGAGCGGCAGGGAGCGGCAATCAGCCCCAGCATTTT. Translation gives CSARGAAGSGNQPQHF.

This sequence joins TRBV29-1 and TRBJ1-1; D might be TRBD1 (5 bases). From germline, CDR1 is SQVTM and CDR2 ANQGSEA. This CDR3 contains 14 residues. V was clipped by 7 bases and J by 2 bases, with 17 bases between them. In DNA, the CDR3 is TGCAGCGCTAAAAGGGACGGATCTAACACTGAAGCTTTCTTT. As protein: CSAKRDGSNTEAFF.

This clonotype appeared many times. The chain couples TRBV25-1 to TRBJ2-7, with TRBD1 matching over 9 bases. With 4 bases clipped from V and 5 bases from J, the junction kept 15 bases outside the gene matches. Germline-derived CDR1 and CDR2 are MGHDK and SYGVNS. CDR3 length equals 17 residues. Here the CDR3 reads CASSVPISGQGMDEQYF. CDR3 sequence (DNA): TGTGCCAGCAGTGTACCGATATCGGGACAGGGCATGGACGAGCAGTACTTC.

This clonotype was detected many times. The chain has TRBV10-2 and TRBJ2-2, with 8 bases lining up with TRBD1. The V and J ends lost 8 bases and 7 bases, in that order; junction bases with no gene match: 15. CDR3 length: 16 amino acids. Germline CDR1 reads WSHSY; CDR2 reads SAAADI. This CDR3 is CASRRDDRGPYGELFF. The DNA of the CDR3 is TGCGCCAGCCGTAGGGACGACAGGGGACCTTACGGGGAGCTGTTTTTT.

The sample holds many counts of this clonotype. The chain carries TRBV7-6 and TRBJ2-2; possible D gene TRBD1, 5 bases. CDR3 length: 15 amino acids. The V gene lost 0 bases and the J gene lost 1 base, with 6 bases spanning the gap. CDR1 and CDR2 (germline): SGHVS, FNYEAQ. The CDR3 sequence is CASSLAGQNTGELFF. The CDR3 DNA reads as TGTGCCAGCAGCTTAGCGGGGCAGAACACCGGGGAGCTGTTTTTT.

This clonotype was recorded at least ten times. The chain recombines TRBV10-3 with TRBJ2-5, with 9 bases aligning to TRBD2. Germline CDR1 ENHRY, CDR2 SYGVKD. With 3 bases clipped from V and 0 bases from J, the junction kept 5 bases outside the gene matches. The CDR3 extends over 16 amino acids. DNA of the CDR3: TGTGCCATCAGTGATCTCGCGGGAGGGTACCAAGAGACCCAGTACTTC. Protein sequence: CAISDLAGGYQETQYF.

This clonotype occurred many times. The J gene is TRBJ2-7, the V gene TRBV3-1, with TRBD2 matching 8 bases. V lost 4 bases, J lost 1 base, and 12 bases stayed unmatched. Germline V gene lookup returns CDR1 LGHDT and CDR2 YNNKEL (reference sequence). The CDR3 has 17 amino acids. The CDR3 sequence: CASSRLSGTSGSYEQYF. The CDR3 coding sequence is TGTGCCAGCAGCCGGCTAAGTGGAACTAGCGGATCCTACGAGCAGTACTTC.

This clonotype was seen repeatedly, ten times or more. The chain links TRBV2 to TRBJ2-7; D may be TRBD1 (6 bases). Trimming took off 1 base at V and 2 bases at J, with 12 bases between the two ends. The germline gives CDR1 SNHLY, CDR2 FYNNEI. The CDR3 length is 15 residues. The CDR3 nucleotides are TGTGCCAGCAGTGAAGTGGACAGTAAAACCTACGAGCAGTACTTC. Translation: CASSEVDSKTYEQYF.

This clonotype showed up many times. This chain joins TRBV2 and TRBJ2-7; TRBD1 matches at 7 bases. The junction had 4 bases not matched to a gene; V was cut back by 8 bases and J by 0 bases. The CDR3 consists of 13 residues. Germline values: CDR1 SNHLY, CDR2 FYNNEI. This chain's CDR3 is CASVRDSSYEQYF. The CDR3 coding sequence is TGTGCCAGCGTCCGGGACAGCTCCTACGAGCAGTACTTC.

There are many counts of this clonotype. This sequence joins TRBV5-1 and TRBJ1-1; TRBD1 matches at 7 bases. V lost 4 bases, J lost 7 bases, and 13 bases stayed unmatched. Germline-derived CDR1 and CDR2 are SGHRS and YFSETQ. The CDR3 contains 15 residues. The chain's CDR3 is CASSPGDSPRLEAFF. The CDR3 nucleotides are TGCGCCAGCAGCCCGGGGGACAGCCCTCGACTTGAAGCTTTCTTT.